This TCR beta chain was identified in a study of T-cell memory formation after mild COVID-19. The wider study: In these data, TCR clusters were largely donor specific.

TCRdb independently ran MiXCR on the 5' RACE reads; one entry per CDR3 protein. The sample lists roughly 550,000 distinct CDR3 sequences, 20% occurring once. Germline-derived CDR1 and CDR2 are SGHRS and YFSETQ. The CDR3 is 14 residues long. V lost 3 bases and J lost 0, with 7 bases in between. The chain links TRBV5-1 to TRBJ2-1; unclear D gene. Sequencing was done on a sample of PBMCs or a T cell subset sorted from them (not recorded which). This receptor was taken from an adult woman who had mild COVID-19 (a few samples of this study predate the infection). Cell type and time point are not known. DNA for the CDR3: TGCGCCAGCAGCTATCGTAGCTCCTACAATGAGCAGTTCTTC. Translated: CASSYRSSYNEQFF.